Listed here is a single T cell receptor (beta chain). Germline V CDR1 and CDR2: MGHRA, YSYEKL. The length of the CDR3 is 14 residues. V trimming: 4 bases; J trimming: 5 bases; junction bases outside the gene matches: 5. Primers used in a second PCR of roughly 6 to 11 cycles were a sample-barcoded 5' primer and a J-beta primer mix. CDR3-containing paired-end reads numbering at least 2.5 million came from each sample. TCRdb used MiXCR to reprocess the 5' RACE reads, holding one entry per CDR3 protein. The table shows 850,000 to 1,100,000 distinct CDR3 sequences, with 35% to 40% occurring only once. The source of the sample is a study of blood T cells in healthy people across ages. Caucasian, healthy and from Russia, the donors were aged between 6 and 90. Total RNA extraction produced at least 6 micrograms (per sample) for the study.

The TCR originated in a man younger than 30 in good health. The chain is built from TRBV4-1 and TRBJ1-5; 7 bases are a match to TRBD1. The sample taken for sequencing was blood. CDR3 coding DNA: TGCGCCAGCAGCCGGGGACAGCTAGATCAGCCCCAGCATTTT. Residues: CASSRGQLDQPQHF.